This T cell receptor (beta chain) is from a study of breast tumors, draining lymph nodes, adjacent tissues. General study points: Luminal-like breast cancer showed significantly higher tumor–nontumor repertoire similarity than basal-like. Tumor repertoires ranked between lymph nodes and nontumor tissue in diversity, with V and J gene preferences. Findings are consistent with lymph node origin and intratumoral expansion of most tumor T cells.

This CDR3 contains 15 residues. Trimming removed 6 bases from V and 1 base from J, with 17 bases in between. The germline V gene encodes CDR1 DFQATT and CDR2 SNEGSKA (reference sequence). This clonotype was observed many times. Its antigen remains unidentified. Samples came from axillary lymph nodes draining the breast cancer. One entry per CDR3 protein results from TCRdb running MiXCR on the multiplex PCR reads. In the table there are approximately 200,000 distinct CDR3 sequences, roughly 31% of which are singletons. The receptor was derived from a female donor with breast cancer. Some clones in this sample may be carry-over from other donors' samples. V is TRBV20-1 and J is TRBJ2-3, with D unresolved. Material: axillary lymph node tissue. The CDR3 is CSAGDAPGGTDTQYF. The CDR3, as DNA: TGCAGTGCCGGAGATGCCCCAGGTGGCACAGATACGCAGTATTTT.